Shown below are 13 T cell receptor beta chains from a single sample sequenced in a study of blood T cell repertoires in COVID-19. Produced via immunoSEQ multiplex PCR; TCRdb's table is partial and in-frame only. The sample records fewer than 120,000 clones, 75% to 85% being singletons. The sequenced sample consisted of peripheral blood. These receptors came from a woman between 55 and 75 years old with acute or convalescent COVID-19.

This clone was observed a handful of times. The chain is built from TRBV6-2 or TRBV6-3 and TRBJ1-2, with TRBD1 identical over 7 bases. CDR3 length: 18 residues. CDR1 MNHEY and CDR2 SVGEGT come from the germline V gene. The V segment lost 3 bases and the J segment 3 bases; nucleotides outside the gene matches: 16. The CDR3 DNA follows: TGTGCCAGCAGTTATATGGGACCACGACAGGGTCGGGACTATGGCTACACCTTC. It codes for CASSYMGPRQGRDYGYTF.

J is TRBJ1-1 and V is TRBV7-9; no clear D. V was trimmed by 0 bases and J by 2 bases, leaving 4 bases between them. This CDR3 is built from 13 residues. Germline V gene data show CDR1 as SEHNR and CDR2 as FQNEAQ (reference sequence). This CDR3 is CASSLAGNTEAFF. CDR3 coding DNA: TGTGCCAGCAGCTTAGCGGGCAACACTGAAGCTTTCTTT.

CDR3 region: CASSPLSGIGTEAFF. The CDR3 DNA is TGCGCCAGCAGCCCTCTCTCGGGGATTGGCACTGAAGCTTTCTTT. This chain uses TRBV4-1 with TRBJ1-1; D not resolved. Trimming took 4 bases from V and 4 from J, leaving 16 bases between them. Germline CDR1 reads MGHRA; CDR2 reads YSYEKL. The length of the CDR3 is 15 residues.

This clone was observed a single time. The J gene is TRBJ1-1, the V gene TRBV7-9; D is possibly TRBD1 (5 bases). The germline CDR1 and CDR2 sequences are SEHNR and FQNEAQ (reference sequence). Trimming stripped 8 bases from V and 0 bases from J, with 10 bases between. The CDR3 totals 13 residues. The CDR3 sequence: CASEGAMNTEAFF. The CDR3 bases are TGTGCCAGCGAAGGGGCAATGAACACTGAAGCTTTCTTT.

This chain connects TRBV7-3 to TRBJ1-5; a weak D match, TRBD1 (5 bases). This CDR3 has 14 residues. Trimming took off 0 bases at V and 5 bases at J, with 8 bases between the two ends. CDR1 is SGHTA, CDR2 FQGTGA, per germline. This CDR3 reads CASSLTGPDQPQHF. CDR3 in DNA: TGTGCCAGCAGCTTAACGGGGCCCGATCAGCCCCAGCATTTT.

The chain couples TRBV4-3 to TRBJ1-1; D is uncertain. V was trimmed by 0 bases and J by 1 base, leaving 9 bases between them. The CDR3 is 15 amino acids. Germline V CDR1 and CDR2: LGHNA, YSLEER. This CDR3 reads CASSQDGGRNTEAFF. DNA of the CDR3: TGCGCCAGCAGCCAAGATGGAGGGAGGAACACTGAAGCTTTCTTT.

The CDR3 here is CASRGRGSSPLHF. The CDR3 nucleotides are TGTGCCAGCAGGGGACGGGGGAGTTCACCCCTCCACTTT. The chain joins TRBV28 to TRBJ1-6, with D possibly matching TRBD1 (5 bases). Trimming took 6 bases from V and 9 from J, leaving 12 bases between them. Germline loops: CDR1 MDHEN, CDR2 SYDVKM. This CDR3 comprises 13 residues.

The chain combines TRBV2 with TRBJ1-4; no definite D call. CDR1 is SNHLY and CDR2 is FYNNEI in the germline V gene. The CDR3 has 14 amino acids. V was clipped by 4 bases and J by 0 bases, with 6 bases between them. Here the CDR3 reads CASSVRATNEKLFF. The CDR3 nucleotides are TGTGCCAGCAGTGTCCGGGCAACTAATGAAAAACTGTTTTTT.

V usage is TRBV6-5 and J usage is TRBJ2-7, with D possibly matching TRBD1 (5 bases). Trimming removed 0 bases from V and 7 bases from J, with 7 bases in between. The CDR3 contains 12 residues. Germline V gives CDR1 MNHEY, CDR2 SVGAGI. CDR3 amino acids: CASSYSQGEQYF. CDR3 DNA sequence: TGTGCCAGCAGTTACTCGCAGGGTGAGCAGTACTTC.

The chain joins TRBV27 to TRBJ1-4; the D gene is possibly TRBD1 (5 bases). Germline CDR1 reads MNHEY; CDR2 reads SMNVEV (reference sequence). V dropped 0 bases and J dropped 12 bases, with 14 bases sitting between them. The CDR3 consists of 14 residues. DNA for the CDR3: TGTGCCAGCAGTTTATCCTCCCCAACGGGGGAACTGTTTTTT. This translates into CASSLSSPTGELFF.

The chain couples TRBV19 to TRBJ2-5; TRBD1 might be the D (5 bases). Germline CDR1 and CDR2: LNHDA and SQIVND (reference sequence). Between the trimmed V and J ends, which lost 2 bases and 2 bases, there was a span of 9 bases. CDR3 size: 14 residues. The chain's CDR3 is CASSIQGSQETQYF. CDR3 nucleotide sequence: TGTGCCAGTAGTATACAGGGATCTCAAGAGACCCAGTACTTC.

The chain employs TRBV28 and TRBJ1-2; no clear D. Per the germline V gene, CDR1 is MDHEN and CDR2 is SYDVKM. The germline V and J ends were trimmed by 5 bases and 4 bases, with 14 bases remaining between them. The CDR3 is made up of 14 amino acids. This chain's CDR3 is CASSLPGGSYGYTF. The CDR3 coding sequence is TGTGCCAGCAGTCTGCCGGGAGGGTCCTATGGCTACACCTTC.

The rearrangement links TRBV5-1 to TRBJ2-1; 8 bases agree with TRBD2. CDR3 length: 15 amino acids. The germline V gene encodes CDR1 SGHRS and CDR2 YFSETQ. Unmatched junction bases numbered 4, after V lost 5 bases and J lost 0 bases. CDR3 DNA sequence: TGCGCCAGCAGACCCAGCGGGAGCTCCTACAATGAGCAGTTCTTC. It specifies CASRPSGSSYNEQFF.